These 26 T cell receptor beta chains came from one sample sequenced in a study of T cell responses to AZD1222 COVID-19 vaccine. Data came from immunoSEQ multiplex PCR; TCRdb stores just in-frame clones and leaves some out. The data contain approximately 65,000 clones, around nine tenths of them singletons. The specimen comprised peripheral blood, sampled on day 0 of AZD1222 vaccination. These receptors all stem from an adult in good health.

The count of this clone is one. The rearrangement links TRBV7-8 to TRBJ2-1; 14 bases fit TRBD2. Germline V lookup: CDR1 SGHVS, CDR2 FQNEAQ. Trimming at V came to 5 bases and at J to 7 bases, leaving 4 bases not matched to a gene. The CDR3 runs 15 residues. Written as DNA, the CDR3 is TGTGCCAGCAGCAGGACTAGCGGGAGGATGAATGAGCAGTTCTTC. It yields the protein CASSRTSGRMNEQFF.

A single count supports this clone. V and J are TRBV11-3 and TRBJ1-1; TRBD1 might be the D (5 bases). Germline CDR1 SGHNT, CDR2 YENEEA. The germline V and J ends were trimmed by 0 bases and 1 base, with 15 bases remaining between them. The CDR3 spans 17 residues. The CDR3: CASSLEPETVPNTEAFF. The CDR3 coding sequence is TGTGCCAGCAGCTTAGAACCGGAGACAGTTCCGAACACTGAAGCTTTCTTT.

The rearrangement links TRBV18 to TRBJ2-6; D ambiguous. In germline, CDR1 is KGHSH, CDR2 LQKENI. V was cut by 3 bases and J by 2 bases, with 8 bases left in between. This CDR3 has 15 amino acids. CDR3 nucleotide sequence: TGTGCCAGCTCACCCGCGGCGACTGGGGCCAACGTCCTGACTTTC. Translated, it gives CASSPAATGANVLTF.

The chain couples TRBV30 to TRBJ1-6; weak D call: TRBD1 (6 bases). The CDR3 runs 12 residues. V was cut by 5 bases and J by 10 bases, with 12 bases left in between. Looked up from germline, CDR1 is GTSNPN and CDR2 is SVGIG (reference sequence). The CDR3 nucleotides read TGTGCCTGGGAGCAAGGGGGATCACCCCTCCACTTT. Translating gives CAWEQGGSPLHF.

This sequence joins TRBV4-2 and TRBJ1-5; D is possibly TRBD1 (6 bases). Germline CDR1 reads LGHNA; CDR2 reads YNFKEQ. The CDR3 contains 15 residues. With 2 bases removed from V and 7 bases from J, the gap between germline ends came to 15 bases. The CDR3 DNA follows: TGTGCCAGCAGCCAAACACAGGGCTCGGGGCAGCCCCAGCATTTT. It encodes CASSQTQGSGQPQHF.

J is TRBJ1-2 and V is TRBV3-1 (or the pseudogene TRBV3-2); D unresolved. The CDR3 totals 12 residues. The V and J ends lost 8 bases and 0 bases respectively, with 7 bases between them. Germline CDR1 LGHDT, CDR2 YNNKEL (reference sequence). The CDR3 DNA reads TGTGCCAGCTCGGCATCTAACTATGGCTACACCTTC. This encodes CASSASNYGYTF.

In this sample, this clone turned up once. The rearrangement links TRBV18 to TRBJ2-5, with D tentatively TRBD1 (7 bases). V lost 5 bases to trimming and J lost 4 bases, with 14 bases between them. The CDR3 totals 14 residues. The V gene's germline CDR1 is KGHSH and CDR2 LQKENI. The CDR3 coding sequence is TGTGCCAGCTCAGACGGAGGGGGCTTAGAGACCCAGTACTTC. It specifies CASSDGGGLETQYF.

V usage is TRBV15 and J usage is TRBJ2-7; D is unclear. Germline V gene lookup returns CDR1 LNHNV and CDR2 YYDKDF (reference sequence). This CDR3 has 13 residues. Trimming stripped 2 bases from V and 7 bases from J, with 12 bases between. As DNA, the CDR3 is TGTGCCACCAGCAGACTAAATATTGGGGAGCAGTACTTC. Translation: CATSRLNIGEQYF. Drawing the rest from reference TRBV15 and TRBJ2-7, the complete variable domain is DAMVIQNPRYQVTQFGKPVTLSCSQTLNHNVMYWYQQKSSQAPKLLFHYYDKDFNNEADTPDNFQSRRPNTSFCFLDIRSPGLGDTAMYLCATSRLNIGEQYFGPGTRLTVT.

This sequence joins TRBV7-2 and TRBJ2-1; possibly TRBD2 for D (7 bases). Trimming cost V 4 bases and J 15 bases, with 19 bases left between them. The V gene's germline CDR1 is SGHTA and CDR2 FQGNSA. CDR3 length: 13 amino acids. The CDR3 DNA reads as TGTGCCAGCAGCTCATACGCCTCCGGGGGGCGGTTCTTC. It is translated as CASSSYASGGRFF.

This clone appeared a few times. J is TRBJ1-2 and V is TRBV5-1, with TRBD1 matching over 7 bases. This CDR3 is built from 16 residues. V trimming: 0 bases; J trimming: 7 bases; junction bases outside the gene matches: 12. Per the germline V gene, CDR1 is SGHRS and CDR2 is YFSETQ. The CDR3 protein is CASSLGGLTGSSGYTF. CDR3 in DNA: TGCGCCAGCAGCTTGGGAGGACTGACAGGGTCCAGTGGCTACACCTTC. The full variable domain, completed using reference TRBV5-1 and TRBJ1-2, is KAGVTQTPRYLIKTRGQQVTLSCSPISGHRSVSWYQQTPGQGLQFLFEYFSETQRNKGNFPGRFSGRQFSNSRSEMNVSTLELGDSALYLCASSLGGLTGSSGYTFGSGTRLTVV.

CDR3 nucleotide sequence: TGTGCCACCATGGACAGCTCCTACGAGCAGTACTTC. Residues: CATMDSSYEQYF. The chain employs TRBV28 and TRBJ2-7; possibly TRBD1 for D (6 bases). From germline, CDR1 is MDHEN and CDR2 SYDVKM. The CDR3 has 12 residues. V gave up 10 bases and J gave up 0 bases, with 10 bases separating them.

The chain carries TRBV7-9 and TRBJ1-4; 8 nucleotides agree with TRBD1. CDR3 length: 15 residues. The J segment lost 5 bases and the V segment lost 5 bases, leaving 7 bases of the junction unmatched. CDR1 and CDR2 (germline): SEHNR, FQNEAQ (reference sequence). CDR3 loop: CASSPGDRFNEKLFF. The DNA for the CDR3 is TGTGCCAGCAGCCCAGGGGACAGGTTCAATGAAAAACTGTTTTTT.

The chain couples TRBV5-4 to TRBJ2-6; TRBD1 is a possible D gene (5 bases). This CDR3 region has 13 residues. Germline V gives CDR1 SGHNT, CDR2 YYREEE (reference sequence). The V end was cut by 9 bases, the J end by 6 bases, with 13 bases between. The CDR3 bases are TGTGCCACTCAAAGGGGTCTGGCCAACGTCCTGACTTTC. Its translation is CATQRGLANVLTF.

The V and J genes are TRBV7-2 and TRBJ2-1, with 7 bases that match TRBD2. V was clipped by 4 bases and J by 0 bases; unmatched bases: 3. This CDR3 is built from 15 residues. Germline V gene lookup returns CDR1 SGHTA and CDR2 FQGNSA. The CDR3 DNA reads as TGTGCCAGCAGCTACTTAGCGGGCTCCTACAATGAGCAGTTCTTC. It codes for CASSYLAGSYNEQFF.

This sequence joins TRBV7-2 and TRBJ2-2; 12 bases are shared with TRBD2. The CDR3 is made up of 17 amino acids. The V gene end was trimmed by 5 bases and the J gene end by 5 bases; junction bases not matched to a gene: 9. Germline assignment: CDR1 SGHTA and CDR2 FQGNSA. The CDR3 coding sequence is TGTGCCAGCAGCAAAGATATACTAGCGGGAGGTACCGGGGAGCTGTTTTTT. Protein: CASSKDILAGGTGELFF.

The chain uses TRBV28 and TRBJ1-5; TRBD1 agrees at 10 bases. The CDR3 is 16 residues long. Trimming took 6 bases from V and 2 from J; bases not matched to a gene: 7. From germline, CDR1 is MDHEN and CDR2 SYDVKM. In DNA form, the CDR3 reads TGTGCCAGCAGATGGGACAGGGGACCCGGCAATCAGCCCCAGCATTTT. This codes for CASRWDRGPGNQPQHF.

This CDR3 is CASRSRGHEQYF. As DNA, the CDR3 is TGTGCCAGCAGGAGCAGGGGACACGAGCAGTACTTC. The J gene is TRBJ2-7, the V gene TRBV12-3 or TRBV12-4, with D possibly being TRBD1 (6 bases). The length of the CDR3 is 12 residues. Trimming removed 6 bases from V and 5 bases from J, with 11 bases in between.

This chain links TRBV9 with TRBJ1-1; D gene uncertain. Germline assignment: CDR1 SGDLS and CDR2 YYNGEE. V shed 3 bases and J shed 1 base, with 13 bases lying between them. The CDR3 is made up of 15 amino acids. The CDR3 spells CASSDRGSGNTEAFF. The CDR3 bases are TGTGCCAGCAGCGACAGAGGCTCAGGGAACACTGAAGCTTTCTTT.

V usage is TRBV5-1 and J usage is TRBJ2-7; the D gene could be TRBD1 or TRBD2 (5 bases each). Trimming took 3 bases from V and 2 from J, leaving 18 bases between them. CDR1 is SGHRS, CDR2 YFSETQ, per germline. This CDR3 is 16 amino acids long. CDR3 residues: CASSSRGGGITYEQYF. Written as DNA, the CDR3 is TGCGCCAGCAGCTCCCGAGGTGGGGGAATAACCTACGAGCAGTACTTC. The variable domain in full, with the rest retrieved from reference TRBV5-1 and TRBJ2-7, is KAGVTQTPRYLIKTRGQQVTLSCSPISGHRSVSWYQQTPGQGLQFLFEYFSETQRNKGNFPGRFSGRQFSNSRSEMNVSTLELGDSALYLCASSSRGGGITYEQYFGPGTRLTVT.

The chain has TRBV28 and TRBJ1-6; D perhaps matches TRBD1 (5 bases). Trimming took off 8 bases at V and 6 bases at J, with 14 bases between the two ends. Germline CDR1 and CDR2: MDHEN and SYDVKM. The CDR3 extends over 14 amino acids. CDR3: CASLRGNGNSPLHF. The CDR3 DNA sequence: TGTGCCAGCCTGCGGGGCAATGGTAATTCACCCCTCCACTTT.

The chain is built from TRBV10-1 and TRBJ2-3, with D perhaps matching TRBD1 or TRBD2 (5 bases each). Germline-derived CDR1 and CDR2 are WNHNN and SYGVQD (reference sequence). The CDR3 is made up of 14 amino acids. The V and J ends lost 6 bases and 6 bases respectively, with 16 bases between them. The DNA of the CDR3 is TGCGCCAGCAGCCTTCGGGGCCAGCGGGATACGCAGTATTTT. Protein sequence: CASSLRGQRDTQYF.

The V call is TRBV7-9, the J call TRBJ2-7; 7 positions match TRBD1. The CDR3 consists of 14 residues. After removal of 3 bases from V and 3 bases from J, the junction contained 5 bases not matched to a gene. Germline CDR1 and CDR2: SEHNR and FQNEAQ (reference sequence). CDR3 bases: TGTGCCAGCAGCTTGCCGGGACAGATCTACGAGCAGTACTTC. Its protein product is CASSLPGQIYEQYF.

The chain recombines TRBV6-4 with TRBJ2-1; the match to TRBD2 covers 10 bases. V was clipped by 0 bases and J by 4 bases; unmatched bases: 0. The CDR3 sequence is 15 residues long. Germline loops: CDR1 MRHNA, CDR2 SNTAGT. This chain's CDR3 is CASSDSSGRYNEQFF. CDR3 nucleotide sequence: TGTGCCAGCAGTGACTCTAGCGGGAGGTACAATGAGCAGTTCTTC.

Details on this clone: Other DNA variants within this sample encode the same CDR3. The chain has TRBV6-5 and TRBJ2-1, with a tentative D call TRBD2 (6 bases). Germline V gene data show CDR1 as MNHEY and CDR2 as SVGAGI. V lost 8 bases and J lost 2, with 13 bases in between. This CDR3 is built from 14 residues. Here the CDR3 reads CASRRERAYNEQFF. In DNA, the CDR3 is TGTGCCAGCCGGCGGGAAAGGGCCTACAATGAGCAGTTCTTC.

The V gene is TRBV19, the J gene TRBJ1-2; D call uncertain. Per germline, CDR1 LNHDA and CDR2 SQIVND (reference sequence). Trimming took off 5 bases at V and 6 bases at J, with 13 bases between the two ends. This CDR3 region has 13 residues. The CDR3 region is CASSAFGVHGYTF. DNA of the CDR3: TGTGCCAGTAGTGCTTTCGGGGTACATGGCTACACCTTC.

The chain is built from TRBV5-1 and TRBJ2-7, with 7 bases matching TRBD2. Germline V gives CDR1 SGHRS, CDR2 YFSETQ. Germline trimming cut 0 bases from V and 1 base from J; bases unmatched to any gene: 7. This CDR3 comprises 16 residues. The CDR3 bases are TGCGCCAGCAGCTTGGGTTTTTCTAGCGGTTCCTACGAGCAGTACTTC. This codes for CASSLGFSSGSYEQYF. Looking up the rest from reference TRBV5-1 and TRBJ2-7 gives the full variable domain: KAGVTQTPRYLIKTRGQQVTLSCSPISGHRSVSWYQQTPGQGLQFLFEYFSETQRNKGNFPGRFSGRQFSNSRSEMNVSTLELGDSALYLCASSLGFSSGSYEQYFGPGTRLTVT.